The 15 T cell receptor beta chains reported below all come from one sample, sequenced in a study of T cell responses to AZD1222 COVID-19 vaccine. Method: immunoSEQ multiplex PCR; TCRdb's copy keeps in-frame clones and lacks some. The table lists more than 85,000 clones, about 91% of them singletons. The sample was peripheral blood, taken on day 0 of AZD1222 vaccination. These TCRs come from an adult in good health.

The DNA for the CDR3 is TGCGCCAGCAGCTTGGGACTAGCGGGGGGGACTAGCACAGATACGCAGTATTTT. Its protein is CASSLGLAGGTSTDTQYF. This sequence joins TRBV5-1 and TRBJ2-3; 14 bases are shared with TRBD2. This CDR3 has 18 residues. V lost 0 bases to trimming and J lost 0 bases; unmatched junction nucleotides: 3. CDR1 is SGHRS and CDR2 is YFSETQ in the germline V gene.

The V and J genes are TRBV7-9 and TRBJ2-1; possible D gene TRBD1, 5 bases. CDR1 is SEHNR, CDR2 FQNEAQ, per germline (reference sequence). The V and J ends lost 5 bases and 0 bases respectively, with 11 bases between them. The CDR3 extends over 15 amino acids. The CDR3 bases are TGTGCCAGCAGCAGACAGCTGCTCTCCTACAATGAGCAGTTCTTC. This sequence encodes CASSRQLLSYNEQFF.

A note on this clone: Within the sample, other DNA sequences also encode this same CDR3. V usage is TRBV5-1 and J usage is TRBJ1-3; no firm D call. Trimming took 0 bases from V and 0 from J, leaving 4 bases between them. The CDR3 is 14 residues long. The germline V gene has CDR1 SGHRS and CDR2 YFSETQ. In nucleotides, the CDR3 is TGCGCCAGCAGCTTGGCAGGCTCTGGAAACACCATATATTTT. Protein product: CASSLAGSGNTIYF.

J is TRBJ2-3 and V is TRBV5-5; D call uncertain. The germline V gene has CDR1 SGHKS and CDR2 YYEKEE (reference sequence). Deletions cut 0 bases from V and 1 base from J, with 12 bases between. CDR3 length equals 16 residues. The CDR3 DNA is TGTGCCAGCAGCTTGGGAGGTGTTGGAGGCACAGATACGCAGTATTTT. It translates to CASSLGGVGGTDTQYF.

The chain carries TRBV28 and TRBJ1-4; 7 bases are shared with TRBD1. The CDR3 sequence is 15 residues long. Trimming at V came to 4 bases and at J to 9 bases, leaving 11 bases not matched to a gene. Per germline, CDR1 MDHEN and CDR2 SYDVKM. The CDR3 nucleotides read TGTGCCAGCAGTTCCGGGACAGTCGTCCATAAAAAACTGTTTTTT. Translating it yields CASSSGTVVHKKLFF.

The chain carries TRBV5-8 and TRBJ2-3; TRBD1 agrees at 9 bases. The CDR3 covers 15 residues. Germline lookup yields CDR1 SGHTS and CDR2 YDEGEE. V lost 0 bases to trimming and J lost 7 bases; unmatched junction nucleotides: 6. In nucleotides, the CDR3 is TGTGCCAGCAGCTTGGAACCGGGACAGGGTTATACGCAGTATTTT. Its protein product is CASSLEPGQGYTQYF.

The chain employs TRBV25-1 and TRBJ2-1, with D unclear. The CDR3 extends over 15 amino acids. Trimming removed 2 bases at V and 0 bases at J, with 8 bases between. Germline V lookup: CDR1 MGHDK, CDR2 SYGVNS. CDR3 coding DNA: TGTGCCAGCAGTGAAGACGCGGACTCCTACAATGAGCAGTTCTTC. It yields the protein CASSEDADSYNEQFF.

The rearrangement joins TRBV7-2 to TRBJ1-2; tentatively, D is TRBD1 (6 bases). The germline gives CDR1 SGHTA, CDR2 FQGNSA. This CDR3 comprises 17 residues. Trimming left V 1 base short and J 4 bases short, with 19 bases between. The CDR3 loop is CASSLVVGQKNFYGYTF. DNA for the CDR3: TGTGCCAGCAGCTTAGTGGTCGGACAGAAAAATTTCTATGGCTACACCTTC.

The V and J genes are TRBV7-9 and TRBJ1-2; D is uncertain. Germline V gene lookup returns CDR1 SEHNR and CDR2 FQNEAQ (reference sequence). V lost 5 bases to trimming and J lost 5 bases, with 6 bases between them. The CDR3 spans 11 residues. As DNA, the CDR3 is TGTGCCAGCAGCCAAAGTTATGGCTACACCTTC. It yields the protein CASSQSYGYTF.

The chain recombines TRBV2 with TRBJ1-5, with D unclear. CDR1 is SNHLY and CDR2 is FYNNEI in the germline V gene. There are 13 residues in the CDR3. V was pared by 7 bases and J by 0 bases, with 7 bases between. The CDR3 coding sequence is TGTGCCAGCATTTCAAATAGCAATCAGCCCCAGCATTTT. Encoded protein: CASISNSNQPQHF.

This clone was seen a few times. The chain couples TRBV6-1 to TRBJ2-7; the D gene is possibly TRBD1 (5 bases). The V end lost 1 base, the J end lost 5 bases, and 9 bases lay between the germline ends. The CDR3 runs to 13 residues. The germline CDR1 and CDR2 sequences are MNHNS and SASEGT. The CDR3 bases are TGTGCCAGCAGTGAAGTCTACAGGAACGAGCAGTACTTC. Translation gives CASSEVYRNEQYF.

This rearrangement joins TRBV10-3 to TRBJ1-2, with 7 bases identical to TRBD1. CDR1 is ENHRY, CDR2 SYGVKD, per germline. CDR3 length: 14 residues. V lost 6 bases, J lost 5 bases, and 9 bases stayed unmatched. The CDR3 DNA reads TGTGCCATCAGAGGACAGGACGAGAGTTATGGCTACACCTTC. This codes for CAIRGQDESYGYTF.

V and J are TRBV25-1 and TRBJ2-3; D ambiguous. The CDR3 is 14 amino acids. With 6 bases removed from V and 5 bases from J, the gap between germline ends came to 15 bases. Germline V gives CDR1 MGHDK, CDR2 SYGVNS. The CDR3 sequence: CASSNRLLRDTQYF. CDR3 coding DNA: TGTGCCAGCAGCAACAGACTCCTCAGAGATACGCAGTATTTT.

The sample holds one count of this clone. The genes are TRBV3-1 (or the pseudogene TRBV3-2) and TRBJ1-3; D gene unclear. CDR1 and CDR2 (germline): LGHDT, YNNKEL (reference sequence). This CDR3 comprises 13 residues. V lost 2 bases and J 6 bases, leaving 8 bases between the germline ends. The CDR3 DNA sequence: TGTGCCAGCAGCCAACGCAGGATAAACACCATATATTTT. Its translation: CASSQRRINTIYF.

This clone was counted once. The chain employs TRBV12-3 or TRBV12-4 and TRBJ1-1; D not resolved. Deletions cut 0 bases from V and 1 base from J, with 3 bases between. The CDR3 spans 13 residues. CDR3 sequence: CASSLAENTEAFF. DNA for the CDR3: TGTGCCAGCAGTTTAGCGGAGAACACTGAAGCTTTCTTT.